This T cell receptor (beta chain) was recorded in a study of cytomegalovirus exposure and HLA in healthy donors. For the study at large: In a later analysis, the 120 or so validation repertoires were reported to have used the same platform as the approximately 700 first-cohort repertoires. Study-wide findings and caveats: 164 TCR beta chains were listed as cytomegalovirus-associated.

V shed 5 bases and J 0 bases; nucleotides not matched to a gene: 5. Germline V CDR1 and CDR2: SGHKS, YYEKEE (reference sequence). CDR3 length: 14 residues. As for this clone: The antigen is undetermined.

Separate from the roughly 700-subject first cohort, the roughly 110-subject validation cohort was the one that the donors belonged to. Libraries were prepared by immunoSEQ multiplex PCR; TCRdb keeps only in-frame clonotypes and omits some of them. The sample shows 52,000 or so clones, roughly 87% of them seen only once. This chain uses TRBV5-5 with TRBJ2-7; 7 bases agree with TRBD1. The sample consisted of PBMCs. This receptor was obtained from a woman younger than 30 in good health and CMV-seronegative. This CDR3 is CASSRGGNSYEQYF. CDR3 DNA sequence: TGTGCCAGCAGTCGAGGGGGCAACTCCTACGAGCAGTACTTC.